The 13 T cell receptor beta chains in this list originate from one sample, sequenced in a study of T-cell reconstitution after alpha-beta-depleted transplantation in children. Library preparation (for TCRbeta) was performed with unique molecular identifiers. TCRdb independently ran MiXCR on the PCR reads; one entry per CDR3 protein. This table has around 380,000 distinct CDR3 sequences, about a tenth appearing once. Here the sequenced sample was PBMCs from the stem cell graft donor, taken from the stem cell graft. The receptors originated from a human donor who donated a stem cell graft to a child with acute myeloid leukemia.

The rearrangement joins TRBV7-6 to TRBJ1-6, with 9 bases fitting TRBD1. Trimming cost V 0 bases and J 9 bases; bases outside gene matches: 6. Germline V CDR1 and CDR2: SGHVS, FNYEAQ. The CDR3 has 16 amino acids. The DNA for the CDR3 is TGTGCCAGCAGCTTAGCGGCGGCGACAGGGGGTTCACCCCTCCACTTT. Translation gives CASSLAAATGGSPLHF.

Ten or more counts support this clonotype. The V call is TRBV10-3, the J call TRBJ2-7, with 7 bases aligning to TRBD1. CDR3 length: 15 amino acids. CDR1 and CDR2 from the germline V gene are ENHRY and SYGVKD. J was trimmed by 2 bases and V by 3 bases; bases with no gene match: 7. The CDR3 DNA is TGTGCCATCAGTGACGAGGGGGCCCTTCCCTACGAGCAGTACGTC. Translated, it gives CAISDEGALPYEQYV.

This clonotype was detected many times. V gene TRBV7-9 combines with J gene TRBJ2-4; TRBD2 matches at 9 bases. The CDR3 extends over 16 amino acids. V lost 4 bases and J lost 3; bases outside the gene matches: 7. Germline V gene sequence: CDR1 SEHNR, CDR2 FQNEAQ (reference sequence). The CDR3 DNA follows: TGTGCCAGCAGCTCCGGGGTAGCGGGAGTCAAAAACATTCAGTACTTC. Translated, it gives CASSSGVAGVKNIQYF. The full variable domain, in which reference TRBV7-9 and TRBJ2-4 provide the parts outside the CDR3, is DTGVSQNPRHKITKRGQNVTFRCDPISEHNRLYWYRQTLGQGPEFLTYFQNEAQLEKSRLLSDRFSAERPKGSFSTLEIQRTEQGDSAMYLCASSSGVAGVKNIQYFGAGTRLSVL.

In its sample, this clonotype was seen many times. This sequence joins TRBV6-1 and TRBJ2-1, with a possible D match to TRBD1 (5 bases). Germline V gene lookup returns CDR1 MNHNS and CDR2 SASEGT. CDR3 length equals 15 residues. Between the trimmed V and J ends, which lost 7 bases and 5 bases, there was a span of 18 bases. The CDR3: CASNVNRNLNNEQFF. The CDR3 nucleotides are TGTGCCAGCAACGTTAACAGGAACCTCAACAATGAGCAGTTCTTC.

There are many counts of this clonotype. The rearrangement joins TRBV27 to TRBJ2-5; possibly TRBD1 or TRBD2 for D (5 bases each). Between the trimmed V and J ends, which lost 0 bases and 2 bases, there was a span of 10 bases. The length of the CDR3 is 15 residues. CDR1 is MNHEY, CDR2 SMNVEV, per germline (reference sequence). The CDR3 sequence is CASSLSGTAQETQYF. CDR3 DNA: TGTGCCAGCAGTTTATCCGGGACGGCACAAGAGACCCAGTACTTC.

This clonotype appeared many times. The rearrangement joins TRBV6-5 to TRBJ2-1; unclear D gene. Per germline, CDR1 MNHEY and CDR2 SVGAGI. V lost 3 bases and J lost 0, with 9 bases in between. The CDR3 covers 15 residues. CDR3 sequence (DNA): TGTGCCAGCAGTTATGAGCTAAACTCCTACAATGAGCAGTTCTTC. As protein: CASSYELNSYNEQFF.

This clonotype occurred a few times. A junction boundary mismatches the germline segment, possibly from a read error. The CDR3 reads CASRLAGGNNEQYF. The CDR3 DNA is TGTGCCAGCAGGTTAGCGGGAGGAAATAACGAGCAGTACTTC. The chain carries TRBV12-3 or TRBV12-4 and TRBJ2-7; 10 bases agree with TRBD2. The CDR3 is 14 amino acids.

This clonotype was seen repeatedly, ten times or more. This rearrangement joins TRBV9 to TRBJ2-3; tentatively, D is TRBD1 (5 bases). CDR1 and CDR2 (germline): SGDLS, YYNGEE. The CDR3 contains 17 residues. Trimming removed 2 bases at V and 0 bases at J, with 16 bases between. CDR3 region: CASSVRSQGDSTDTQYF. CDR3 in DNA: TGTGCCAGCAGCGTTCGGTCTCAGGGTGATAGCACAGATACGCAGTATTTT.

This clonotype was detected many times. The gene calls are TRBV29-1 and TRBJ2-5; D ambiguous. V was shortened by 7 bases and J by 1 base, with 10 bases between the two germline ends. This CDR3 region has 12 residues. The germline V gene has CDR1 SQVTM and CDR2 ANQGSEA. DNA of the CDR3: TGCAGCGCCCTCATAGCCCAAGAGACCCAGTACTTC. Its translation: CSALIAQETQYF.

V and J are TRBV5-1 and TRBJ2-2, with D perhaps TRBD2 (5 bases). The V end lost 4 bases, the J end lost 1 base, and 11 bases lay between the germline ends. The CDR3 spans 15 residues. Looked up from germline, CDR1 is SGHRS and CDR2 is YFSETQ. The CDR3 region has the DNA TGCGCCAGCAGCGCCGGGAATTGGAACACCGGGGAGCTGTTTTTT. Its protein product is CASSAGNWNTGELFF.

This clonotype appeared many times. The rearrangement uses TRBV7-9 and TRBJ1-2, with a tentative D call TRBD1 (5 bases). CDR3 length: 14 amino acids. Trimming left V 1 base short and J 4 bases short, with 10 bases between. The germline V gene has CDR1 SEHNR and CDR2 FQNEAQ (reference sequence). The CDR3 protein is CASSLEGLSYGYTF. DNA of the CDR3: TGTGCCAGCAGCTTAGAGGGGTTGAGCTATGGCTACACCTTC.

This clonotype was picked up many times. This sequence joins TRBV6-1 and TRBJ2-7; the match to TRBD1 covers 7 bases. The germline V gene has CDR1 MNHNS and CDR2 SASEGT. V gave up 5 bases and J gave up 3 bases; unmatched junction bases: 4. The CDR3 extends over 13 amino acids. The CDR3 DNA sequence: TGTGCCAGCAGTCTCGGGACAGTCTACGAGCAGTACTTC. Protein: CASSLGTVYEQYF.

This chain uses TRBV10-1 with TRBJ1-1; unclear D gene. This CDR3 spans 13 amino acids. Trimming stripped 3 bases from V and 4 bases from J, with 9 bases between. Germline loops: CDR1 WNHNN, CDR2 SYGVQD (reference sequence). This chain's CDR3 is CASSDRPGTEAFF. The CDR3 region has the DNA TGCGCCAGCAGTGACAGGCCGGGCACTGAAGCTTTCTTT.